The T cell receptor (beta chain) under discussion was sequenced for a study of cytomegalovirus exposure and HLA in healthy donors. CDR1 is SGHVS, CDR2 FNYEAQ, per germline. Trimming at V came to 5 bases and at J to 4 bases, leaving 11 bases not matched to a gene. The CDR3 is made up of 16 amino acids. Assay: immunoSEQ multiplex PCR; the TCRdb copy retains only in-frame clones and omits some. The sample has 150,000 to 200,000 clones; just under 90% are singletons. The rearrangement links TRBV7-6 to TRBJ1-5, with TRBD1 matching 7 bases. Material for sequencing was PBMCs. The receptor comes from a woman younger than 45 in good health and CMV-seronegative. CDR3 nucleotides: TGTGCCAGCAGCGACAAGACCGGGACAGATAATCAGCCCCAGCATTTT. Protein product: CASSDKTGTDNQPQHF.